The 30 T cell receptor beta chains given below trace back to one sample, sequenced in a study of cytomegalovirus exposure and HLA in healthy donors (dated by TCRdb to about 2017). The protocol used for the library was the immunoSEQ multiplex PCR assay. A mixture of 60 forward primers for TCR Vbeta segments and 13 reverse primers for TCR Jbeta segments was used in the multiplex PCR. Here the immuneACCESS table is served through TCRdb, limited to in-frame sequences with V and J called. Missing clones are a known gap in these copies; in checked studies unresolved V genes cover under half, and the rest lacks a known reason. The sample table records fewer than 150,000 clones; about 80% of these occur just once. 1% of the sample rests with the top ten. The material sequenced was PBMCs. The receptors here all came from a middle-aged man in good health and CMV-seronegative.

For this clone: Germline and junction disagree at one end, which may indicate a read error. This chain joins TRBV6-5 and TRBJ2-7; the match to TRBD1 covers 7 bases. The CDR3 is 13 residues long. CDR1 and CDR2 (germline): MNHEY, SVGAGI. The CDR3 bases are TGTGCCAGCAGTCCCGGGGACAGCTACGGGCAGTACTTC. It translates to CASSPGDSYGQYF.

This chain uses TRBV10-3 with TRBJ1-6; a weak D match, TRBD1 (6 bases). The CDR3 spans 14 residues. Germline-derived CDR1 and CDR2 are ENHRY and SYGVKD. The V gene lost 4 bases and the J gene lost 5 bases, with 9 bases spanning the gap. The chain's CDR3 is CAISARQDNSPLHF. The CDR3 DNA reads as TGTGCCATCAGTGCCAGACAGGATAATTCACCCCTCCACTTT.

J is TRBJ2-3 and V is TRBV11-2; the D gene is possibly TRBD2 (5 bases). This CDR3 spans 14 amino acids. CDR1 SGHAT and CDR2 FQNNGV come from the germline V gene. V was shortened by 7 bases and J by 0 bases, with 11 bases between the two germline ends. The CDR3 nucleotides read TGTGCCAGCAATCTAGCACCTAGCACAGATACGCAGTATTTT. This gives the protein CASNLAPSTDTQYF.

This clone was observed a few times. The rearrangement joins TRBV5-1 to TRBJ2-7; 12 bases are shared with TRBD2. CDR1 and CDR2 from the germline V gene are SGHRS and YFSETQ. The CDR3 covers 17 residues. Losses at the gene ends were 0 bases for V and 4 bases for J; bases not matched to a gene: 8. CDR3 DNA sequence: TGCGCCAGCAGCTTGGAGCTAGCGGGAGGGCCGGTATACGAGCAGTACTTC. As protein: CASSLELAGGPVYEQYF.

In its sample, this clone was seen once. This chain joins TRBV4-2 and TRBJ1-3; 9 bases align to TRBD1. Trimming removed 0 bases from V and 4 bases from J; junction bases left unmatched: 4. The CDR3 covers 16 residues. Germline CDR1 is LGHNA and CDR2 is YNFKEQ. The CDR3 DNA follows: TGTGCCAGCAGCCAAGAACTGACAGGGGGGGGAAACACCATATATTTT. It codes for CASSQELTGGGNTIYF.

The chain couples TRBV6-1 to TRBJ2-2, with 9 bases lining up with TRBD1. V lost 6 bases and J lost 9; bases outside the gene matches: 11. The germline V gene encodes CDR1 MNHNS and CDR2 SASEGT. The CDR3 is 15 residues long. CDR3 sequence (DNA): TGTGCCAGCAGACCACCGGGACAGGGATCCCGGGAGCTGTTTTTT. Protein: CASRPPGQGSRELFF.

The chain employs TRBV7-2 and TRBJ1-1; 8 positions match TRBD1. Losses at the gene ends were 6 bases for V and 0 bases for J; bases not matched to a gene: 3. Germline-derived CDR1 and CDR2 are SGHTA and FQGNSA. The CDR3 loop spans 14 amino acids. This CDR3 reads CASSLQGVNTEAFF. The CDR3, as DNA: TGTGCCAGCAGTCTACAGGGGGTGAACACTGAAGCTTTCTTT.

This chain links TRBV15 with TRBJ1-5; 7 bases line up with TRBD1. The junction had 6 bases not matched to a gene; V was cut back by 1 base and J by 9 bases. CDR1 and CDR2 (germline): LNHNV, YYDKDF (reference sequence). This CDR3 is 14 amino acids long. In nucleotides, the CDR3 is TGTGCCACCAGCAGAGGACAGGGATTATGGCCCCAGCATTTT. Protein sequence: CATSRGQGLWPQHF. Complete variable domain (other parts from reference TRBV15 and TRBJ1-5): DAMVIQNPRYQVTQFGKPVTLSCSQTLNHNVMYWYQQKSSQAPKLLFHYYDKDFNNEADTPDNFQSRRPNTSFCFLDIRSPGLGDTAMYLCATSRGQGLWPQHFGDGTRLSIL.

V and J are TRBV29-1 and TRBJ2-3; 8 nucleotides match TRBD2. This CDR3 contains 15 residues. CDR1 is SQVTM, CDR2 ANQGSEA, per germline. The ends lost 0 bases at V and 3 bases at J; junction bases unmatched: 5. As DNA, the CDR3 is TGCAGCGTTGAAGATTGGAGCGGGAGTACAGATACGCAGTATTTT. Its protein is CSVEDWSGSTDTQYF.

The genes are TRBV5-1 and TRBJ2-5; perhaps TRBD1 as D (5 bases). V was trimmed by 4 bases and J by 1 base, leaving 11 bases between them. CDR1 is SGHRS, CDR2 YFSETQ, per germline. This CDR3 comprises 14 residues. The CDR3 spells CASSVQGSQETQYF. As DNA, the CDR3 is TGCGCCAGCAGCGTCCAGGGTTCCCAAGAGACCCAGTACTTC.

The chain has TRBV7-6 and TRBJ2-7; possibly TRBD1 for D (8 bases). The CDR3 covers 15 residues. With 4 bases removed from V and 4 bases from J, the gap between germline ends came to 17 bases. Looked up from germline, CDR1 is SGHVS and CDR2 is FNYEAQ. CDR3 nucleotides: TGTGCCAGCAGCTCTACAGGGGGGGGGCAGTACGAGCAGTACTTC. As protein: CASSSTGGGQYEQYF.

The gene calls are TRBV7-6 and TRBJ2-1, with 8 bases that match TRBD1. This CDR3 region has 13 residues. V was pared by 0 bases and J by 10 bases, with 2 bases of the junction left unmatched. The germline V gene has CDR1 SGHVS and CDR2 FNYEAQ. The CDR3, as DNA: TGTGCCAGCAGCTTAGCCTGGACAGGGGAGCAGTTCTTC. Translation gives CASSLAWTGEQFF.

This clone has just a few counts. The chain couples TRBV28 to TRBJ2-7; 8 nucleotides agree with TRBD2. There are 14 residues in the CDR3. The V gene end was trimmed by 5 bases and the J gene end by 2 bases; junction bases not matched to a gene: 5. Germline V CDR1 and CDR2: MDHEN, SYDVKM. Written as DNA, the CDR3 is TGTGCCAGCAGTCTAGCGGGCGTAACCTACGAGCAGTACTTC. Residues: CASSLAGVTYEQYF.

The chain has TRBV5-1 and TRBJ2-1, with D unresolved. V was shortened by 4 bases and J by 0 bases, with 14 bases between the two germline ends. Germline V gene lookup returns CDR1 SGHRS and CDR2 YFSETQ. This CDR3 contains 16 residues. CDR3 in DNA: TGCGCCAGCAGCCGGCGGCAGATCAGCTCCTACAATGAGCAGTTCTTC. This gives the protein CASSRRQISSYNEQFF. The complete variable domain, with remaining parts taken from reference TRBV5-1 and TRBJ2-1, reads KAGVTQTPRYLIKTRGQQVTLSCSPISGHRSVSWYQQTPGQGLQFLFEYFSETQRNKGNFPGRFSGRQFSNSRSEMNVSTLELGDSALYLCASSRRQISSYNEQFFGPGTRLTVL.

The chain uses TRBV5-6 and TRBJ1-1; D is unresolved. This CDR3 is 14 amino acids long. The V end was cut by 3 bases, the J end by 2 bases, with 11 bases between. Germline CDR1 and CDR2: SGHDT and YYEEEE. The CDR3 DNA reads TGTGCCAGCAGCTCGGCGGGGATTAACACTGAAGCTTTCTTT. It translates to CASSSAGINTEAFF.

The chain joins TRBV5-1 to TRBJ2-5; D possibly corresponds to TRBD1 (10 bases). The CDR3 is 18 residues long. Trimming cost V 4 bases and J 5 bases, with 27 bases left between them. Germline-derived CDR1 and CDR2 are SGHRS and YFSETQ. For the CDR3, the DNA is TGCGCCAGCAGCCAGGGACAGGGGTCCTTAGCGGGAGAGGAGACCCAGTACTTC. It yields the protein CASSQGQGSLAGEETQYF.

This clone was counted between two and nine times. V usage is TRBV28 and J usage is TRBJ2-1, with 15 nucleotides matching TRBD2. The CDR3 loop spans 13 amino acids. The V gene's germline CDR1 is MDHEN and CDR2 SYDVKM. The V and J ends lost 8 bases and 10 bases, in that order; junction bases with no gene match: 3. CDR3 nucleotide sequence: TGTGCCAGCGAGGGACTAGCGGGGGGAGAGCAGTTCTTC. Translation gives CASEGLAGGEQFF.

In regard to this clone: The junction shows a germline mismatch at one end, possibly a read error. Other nucleotide sequences from this sample produce the same CDR3. This chain joins TRBV10-3 and TRBJ1-5; 8 positions agree with TRBD1. Looked up from germline, CDR1 is ENHRY and CDR2 is SYGVKD. The CDR3 contains 15 residues. The CDR3: CAIRKDRDSNQPQHF. CDR3 nucleotides: TGCGCCATCAGGAAGGACAGGGATAGCAATCAGCCCCAGCATTTT.

The chain joins TRBV7-3 to TRBJ1-2, with 11 nucleotides matching TRBD1. CDR3 length: 15 residues. Germline loops: CDR1 SGHTA, CDR2 FQGTGA. Germline trimming cut 5 bases from V and 8 bases from J; bases unmatched to any gene: 10. The CDR3 nucleotides are TGTGCCAGCAGCCGGACAGGGGGCATTGGGGGGGGCTACACCTTC. Encoded protein: CASSRTGGIGGGYTF. The full variable domain, completed using reference TRBV7-3 and TRBJ1-2, is GAGVSQTPSNKVTEKGKYVELRCDPISGHTALYWYRQSLGQGPEFLIYFQGTGAADDSGLPNDRFFAVRPEGSVSTLKIQRTERGDSAVYLCASSRTGGIGGGYTFGSGTRLTVV.

The chain joins TRBV7-3 to TRBJ2-2; D possibly corresponds to TRBD2 (5 bases). The CDR3 is 14 amino acids. The V gene lost 1 base and the J gene lost 4 bases, with 7 bases spanning the gap. Germline V gene data show CDR1 as SGHTA and CDR2 as FQGTGA. The CDR3 sequence is CASSLNGVTGELFF. Here the CDR3 DNA reads TGTGCCAGCAGCTTAAACGGGGTCACCGGGGAGCTGTTTTTT.

The chain joins TRBV10-3 to TRBJ2-3, with D tentatively TRBD2 (7 bases). In germline, CDR1 is ENHRY, CDR2 SYGVKD. The CDR3 sequence is 14 residues long. The V and J ends lost 4 bases and 6 bases respectively, with 14 bases between them. The CDR3 loop reads CAISVGGAPDTQYF. The DNA for the CDR3 is TGTGCCATCAGTGTGGGGGGGGCCCCGGATACGCAGTATTTT.

This chain joins TRBV28 and TRBJ2-1; TRBD2 matches 13 bases. V trimming: 3 bases; J trimming: 1 base; junction bases outside the gene matches: 6. Germline V CDR1 and CDR2: MDHEN, SYDVKM. CDR3 size: 18 residues. The DNA of the CDR3 is TGTGCCAGCAGTTTGAGGACTAGCGGGAGTGTATCCTACAATGAGCAGTTCTTC. Translation: CASSLRTSGSVSYNEQFF.

This clone has only a few counts. The rearrangement uses TRBV15 and TRBJ2-3; D remains ambiguous. CDR3 length equals 15 residues. Germline-derived CDR1 and CDR2 are LNHNV and YYDKDF (reference sequence). Trimming took off 3 bases at V and 0 bases at J, with 10 bases between the two ends. The CDR3 nucleotides read TGTGCCACCAGCAGTACGGTCACTAGCACAGATACGCAGTATTTT. Translated, it gives CATSSTVTSTDTQYF.

The chain recombines TRBV5-1 with TRBJ1-6; possible D gene TRBD1, 5 bases. The V gene's germline CDR1 is SGHRS and CDR2 YFSETQ. This CDR3 spans 15 amino acids. V lost 2 bases and J 2 bases, leaving 8 bases between the germline ends. DNA for the CDR3: TGCGCCAGCAGCTTTGACAGTCCCTATAATTCACCCCTCCACTTT. Its protein product is CASSFDSPYNSPLHF.

The chain links TRBV27 to TRBJ2-7, with D perhaps matching TRBD2 (6 bases). The length of the CDR3 is 13 residues. Germline V gene lookup returns CDR1 MNHEY and CDR2 SMNVEV (reference sequence). V was trimmed by 5 bases and J by 2 bases, leaving 10 bases between them. The CDR3 region has the DNA TGTGCCAGCAGTGACTCGGGGGCCTACGAGCAGTACTTC. It specifies CASSDSGAYEQYF.

V usage is TRBV7-9 and J usage is TRBJ2-5; 11 nucleotides line up with TRBD1. J lost 2 bases, V lost 6 bases, and 5 bases had no gene match. The CDR3 runs 15 residues. The germline gives CDR1 SEHNR, CDR2 FQNEAQ (reference sequence). This CDR3 is CASRTGTGGQETQYF. The CDR3 DNA sequence: TGTGCCAGCAGGACCGGGACAGGGGGGCAAGAGACCCAGTACTTC.

This chain links TRBV10-1 with TRBJ2-7; 14 nucleotides align to TRBD2. This CDR3 region has 16 residues. The germline gives CDR1 WNHNN, CDR2 SYGVQD (reference sequence). V lost 4 bases, J lost 6 bases, and 8 bases stayed unmatched. The CDR3 sequence: CASSARLAGGIGEQYF. The CDR3, as DNA: TGCGCCAGCAGTGCAAGACTAGCGGGAGGGATAGGCGAGCAGTACTTC.

The J gene is TRBJ1-5, the V gene TRBV5-1, with D tentatively TRBD1 (6 bases). The CDR3 covers 14 residues. CDR1 SGHRS and CDR2 YFSETQ come from the germline V gene. Deletions cut 4 bases from V and 4 bases from J, with 12 bases between. The CDR3 region has the DNA TGCGCCAGCAGCGTCGGACAGCCTAATCAGCCCCAGCATTTT. Its protein product is CASSVGQPNQPQHF. Together with reference TRBV5-1 and TRBJ1-5, the CDR3 gives the full variable domain: KAGVTQTPRYLIKTRGQQVTLSCSPISGHRSVSWYQQTPGQGLQFLFEYFSETQRNKGNFPGRFSGRQFSNSRSEMNVSTLELGDSALYLCASSVGQPNQPQHFGDGTRLSIL.

The chain links TRBV5-8 to TRBJ1-1, with a weak D call TRBD1 (6 bases). The CDR3 is 14 residues long. Germline values: CDR1 SGHTS, CDR2 YDEGEE. V dropped 3 bases and J dropped 4 bases, with 13 bases sitting between them. The CDR3 coding sequence is TGTGCCAGCAGCTCCCAGGGGCTGAGCACTGAAGCTTTCTTT. It codes for CASSSQGLSTEAFF.

The rearrangement joins TRBV7-2 to TRBJ2-5, with TRBD2 identical over 14 bases. V lost 1 base to trimming and J lost 4 bases; unmatched junction nucleotides: 5. The CDR3 consists of 17 residues. The germline V gene encodes CDR1 SGHTA and CDR2 FQGNSA. This chain's CDR3 is CASSLGRLAGGTETQYF. The CDR3 coding sequence is TGTGCCAGCAGCTTAGGCAGACTAGCGGGGGGGACAGAGACCCAGTACTTC.